One sample yielded the 2 T cell receptor beta chains listed below, sequenced in a study of vaccination and CD4 T cells after COVID-19. Treatment: roughly ten-day PBMC culture with coronavirus spike peptide pools or control peptides (ViraFEST assay). These TCRs' antigens remain unknown. Sequenced with the Oncomine TCR Beta short-read assay was DNA taken from cultured CD4+ T cells. A single record per CDR3 protein comes from TCRdb applying MiXCR to the PCR reads. The table lists just over 14,000 distinct CDR3 sequences, 40% to 65% of them singletons, with approximately 8% in the top ten. Sequencing input: CD4+ T cells from blood, cultured in vitro. Source of these receptors: a human donor who had recovered from COVID-19.

The chain employs TRBV18 and TRBJ1-2; no reliable D call. The CDR3 is 14 residues long. V was pared by 2 bases and J by 7 bases, with 14 bases between. Germline loops: CDR1 KGHSH, CDR2 LQKENI. The CDR3 bases are TGTGCCAGCTCACCAATAGAGGGATCGGGTGGCTACACCTTC. It is translated as CASSPIEGSGGYTF.

V and J are TRBV6-1 and TRBJ1-6; possibly TRBD1 for D (6 bases). The CDR3 contains 17 residues. CDR1 and CDR2 (germline): MNHNS, SASEGT. With 8 bases removed from V and 6 bases from J, the gap between germline ends came to 23 bases. The CDR3 sequence is CASCIYRAVRFNSPLHF. The CDR3 DNA sequence: TGTGCCAGCTGTATATACAGGGCGGTTCGTTTTAATTCACCCCTCCACTTT.